A single sample is the source of the 13 T cell receptor beta chains below, sequenced in a study of cytomegalovirus exposure and HLA in healthy donors. Clones were sequenced by immunoSEQ multiplex PCR, and TCRdb holds only the in-frame ones, with some missing. The sample lists some 150,000 clones; about 89% were seen once. The sequencing sample was made of PBMCs. The source of these receptors is a man aged 18 to 30 in good health and CMV-seropositive.

The chain links TRBV11-2 to TRBJ2-7; D possibly corresponds to TRBD1 (5 bases). The CDR3 contains 13 residues. Germline CDR1 reads SGHAT; CDR2 reads FQNNGV. Trimming stripped 2 bases from V and 1 base from J, with 6 bases between. The CDR3 DNA follows: TGTGCCAGCAGCTTACAGGGTTCCTACGAGCAGTACTTC. It translates to CASSLQGSYEQYF.

Only one count was recorded for this clone. The chain uses TRBV6-6 and TRBJ1-2; D may be TRBD1 (6 bases). Germline V gene sequence: CDR1 MNHNY, CDR2 SVGAGI (reference sequence). Trimming cost V 6 bases and J 4 bases, with 12 bases left between them. The CDR3 is 13 amino acids. The CDR3 bases are TGTGCCAGCAGGGTCGGACAGACCTATGGCTACACCTTC. This gives the protein CASRVGQTYGYTF.

The chain uses TRBV9 and TRBJ2-6; D is perhaps TRBD1 (5 bases). Germline CDR1 is SGDLS and CDR2 is YYNGEE. CDR3 size: 17 residues. V lost 4 bases to trimming and J lost 0 bases, with 14 bases between them. CDR3 in DNA: TGTGCCAGCAGCTCCCCACAGGTTAGCTCTGGGGCCAACGTCCTGACTTTC. Amino acid sequence: CASSSPQVSSGANVLTF.

The chain employs TRBV5-1 and TRBJ2-6; 7 nucleotides agree with TRBD1. The junction had 4 bases not matched to a gene; V was cut back by 3 bases and J by 4 bases. The germline V gene encodes CDR1 SGHRS and CDR2 YFSETQ. CDR3 size: 15 residues. This CDR3 reads CASSSQGSGANVLTF. The DNA for the CDR3 is TGCGCCAGCAGCTCACAGGGGAGCGGGGCCAACGTCCTGACTTTC.

The chain combines TRBV9 with TRBJ2-1; 10 bases line up with TRBD2. Trimming at V came to 2 bases and at J to 8 bases, leaving 10 bases not matched to a gene. Per the germline V gene, CDR1 is SGDLS and CDR2 is YYNGEE. The CDR3 is 16 residues long. In DNA form, the CDR3 reads TGTGCCAGCAGCGTTGATACGGGACTAGCGTACGATGAGCAGTTCTTC. Residues: CASSVDTGLAYDEQFF.

The CDR3 here is CASSPGVGIYEQYF. The CDR3 DNA sequence: TGTGCCAGCAGCCCGGGGGTGGGAATCTACGAGCAGTACTTC. The chain links TRBV7-2 to TRBJ2-7, with D possibly TRBD2 on 6 matching bases. The CDR3 sequence is 14 residues long. Trimming shortened V by 5 bases and J by 3 bases, and 14 bases separated the two germline ends. Germline CDR1 SGHTA, CDR2 FQGNSA.

This chain uses TRBV5-1 with TRBJ2-7; 7 bases are a match to TRBD2. The CDR3 totals 13 residues. Per germline, CDR1 SGHRS and CDR2 YFSETQ. The V segment lost 4 bases and the J segment 4 bases; nucleotides outside the gene matches: 5. The CDR3 nucleotides are TGCGCCAGCAGCGCGGGGGTAGGATACGAGCAGTACTTC. As protein: CASSAGVGYEQYF.

CDR3 in amino acids: CASSYGVSGTDTQYF. DNA of the CDR3: TGTGCCAGCAGTTACGGAGTTAGCGGCACAGATACGCAGTATTTT. The genes are TRBV6-6 and TRBJ2-3; D is possibly TRBD2 (5 bases). V lost 2 bases and J 1 base, leaving 10 bases between the germline ends. CDR1 and CDR2 from the germline V gene are MNHNY and SVGAGI (reference sequence). This CDR3 spans 15 amino acids.

This chain connects TRBV27 to TRBJ2-2; TRBD2 matches at 8 bases. Germline CDR1 reads MNHEY; CDR2 reads SMNVEV (reference sequence). The CDR3 extends over 15 amino acids. J lost 1 base, V lost 3 bases, and 1 base had no gene match. CDR3 nucleotide sequence: TGTGCCAGCAGTTTTCTAGCGGGGAACACCGGGGAGCTGTTTTTT. Amino acids: CASSFLAGNTGELFF.

The chain has TRBV7-8 and TRBJ1-5; perhaps TRBD1 as D (6 bases). The CDR3 spans 14 residues. V was trimmed by 6 bases and J by 3 bases, leaving 12 bases between them. Germline V gene sequence: CDR1 SGHVS, CDR2 FQNEAQ. CDR3 nucleotide sequence: TGTGCCAGCAGTCTCCGGGACACCAATCAGCCCCAGCATTTT. This encodes CASSLRDTNQPQHF.

This chain uses TRBV7-2 with TRBJ2-3; TRBD2 might be the D (5 bases). CDR3 length equals 15 residues. Germline V gene sequence: CDR1 SGHTA, CDR2 FQGNSA. Trimming stripped 3 bases from V and 2 bases from J, with 12 bases between. The CDR3 sequence is CASSLGSGLTDTQYF. For the CDR3, the DNA is TGTGCCAGCAGCTTGGGTTCCGGACTCACAGATACGCAGTATTTT.

V gene TRBV6-5 combines with J gene TRBJ1-3; D is unclear. The CDR3 has 13 amino acids. The V end was cut by 5 bases, the J end by 4 bases, with 9 bases between. The germline CDR1 and CDR2 sequences are MNHEY and SVGAGI. Written as DNA, the CDR3 is TGTGCCAGCAGTCCATACAAGGGAAACACCATATATTTT. The encoded protein is CASSPYKGNTIYF.

The rearrangement joins TRBV10-2 to TRBJ2-7; 9 bases agree with TRBD2. CDR1 and CDR2 from the germline V gene are WSHSY and SAAADI. V gave up 6 bases and J gave up 3 bases; unmatched junction bases: 6. This CDR3 has 14 amino acids. This CDR3 is CASRRTSDFYEQYF. Written as DNA, the CDR3 is TGCGCCAGCAGGAGGACTAGCGATTTCTACGAGCAGTACTTC.